This T cell receptor (beta chain) was captured in a study of PD-1 blockade in classical Hodgkin lymphoma. The study, taken as a whole, reports: When set against healthy donors, newly diagnosed patients were reported to show lower baseline TCR diversity.

As regards this clone: No antigen is known for it.

Between the trimmed V and J ends, which lost 3 bases and 5 bases, there was a span of 11 bases. There are 13 residues in the CDR3. The germline V gene has CDR1 SNHLY and CDR2 FYNNEI. Every patient experienced relapse after autologous stem cell transplantation, and brentuximab vedotin exposure varied. TCRdb keeps only in-frame clones here, not all; method: immunoSEQ multiplex PCR. This sample has 15,000 or so clones, with around 61% found just once. The receptor was isolated from a human donor with classical Hodgkin lymphoma. Sequencing used peripheral blood mononuclear cells (PBMCs), obtained at baseline. The chain uses TRBV2 and TRBJ2-7, with D unresolved. The chain's CDR3 is CASSDPESNEQYF. In DNA, the CDR3 is TGTGCCAGCAGTGACCCGGAGAGCAACGAGCAGTACTTC.